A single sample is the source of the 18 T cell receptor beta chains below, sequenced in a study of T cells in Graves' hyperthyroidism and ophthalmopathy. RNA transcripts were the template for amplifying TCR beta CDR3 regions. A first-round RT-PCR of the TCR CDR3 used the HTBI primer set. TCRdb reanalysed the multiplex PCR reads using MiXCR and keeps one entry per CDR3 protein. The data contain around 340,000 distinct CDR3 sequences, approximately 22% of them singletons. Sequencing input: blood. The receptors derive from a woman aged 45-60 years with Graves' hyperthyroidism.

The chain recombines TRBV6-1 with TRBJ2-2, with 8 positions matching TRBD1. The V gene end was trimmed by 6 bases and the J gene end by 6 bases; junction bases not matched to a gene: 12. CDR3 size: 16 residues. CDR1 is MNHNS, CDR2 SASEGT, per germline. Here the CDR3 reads CASRAYDRGRAGELFF. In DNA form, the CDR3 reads TGTGCCAGCAGGGCCTACGACAGGGGAAGGGCCGGGGAGCTGTTTTTT.

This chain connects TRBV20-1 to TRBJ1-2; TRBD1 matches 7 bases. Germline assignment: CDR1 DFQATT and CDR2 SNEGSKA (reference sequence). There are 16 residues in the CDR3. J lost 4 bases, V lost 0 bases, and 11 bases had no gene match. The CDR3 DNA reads TGCAGTGCTAGAGACCCTCGAGGGACAGAGATCTATGGCTACACCTTC. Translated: CSARDPRGTEIYGYTF.

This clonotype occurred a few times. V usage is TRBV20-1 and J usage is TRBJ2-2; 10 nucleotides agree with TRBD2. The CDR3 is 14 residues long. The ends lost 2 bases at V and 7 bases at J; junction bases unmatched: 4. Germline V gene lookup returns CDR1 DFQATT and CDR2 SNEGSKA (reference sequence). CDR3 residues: CSARSGGAGGELFF. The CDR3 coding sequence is TGCAGTGCTAGAAGCGGGGGGGCAGGCGGGGAGCTGTTTTTT.

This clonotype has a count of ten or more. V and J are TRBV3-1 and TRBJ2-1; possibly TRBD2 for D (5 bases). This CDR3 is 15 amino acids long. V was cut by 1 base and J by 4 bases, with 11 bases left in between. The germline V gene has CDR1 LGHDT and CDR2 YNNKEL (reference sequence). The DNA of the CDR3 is TGTGCCAGCAGCCAAGTCCCTAGCAGTTACAATGAGCAGTTCTTC. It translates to CASSQVPSSYNEQFF.

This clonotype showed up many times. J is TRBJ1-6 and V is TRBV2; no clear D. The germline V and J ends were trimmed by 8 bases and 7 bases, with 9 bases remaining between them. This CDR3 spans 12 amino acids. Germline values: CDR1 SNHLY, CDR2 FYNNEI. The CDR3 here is CASHTDNSPLHF. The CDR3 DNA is TGTGCCAGCCATACGGACAATTCACCCCTCCACTTT.

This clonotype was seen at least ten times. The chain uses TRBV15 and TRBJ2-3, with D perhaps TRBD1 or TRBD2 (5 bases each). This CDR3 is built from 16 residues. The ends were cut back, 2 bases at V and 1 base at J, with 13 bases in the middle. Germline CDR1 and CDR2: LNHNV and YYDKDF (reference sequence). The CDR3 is CATSRLWVGRTDTQYF. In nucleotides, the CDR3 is TGTGCCACCAGCAGACTCTGGGTGGGACGCACAGATACGCAGTATTTT.

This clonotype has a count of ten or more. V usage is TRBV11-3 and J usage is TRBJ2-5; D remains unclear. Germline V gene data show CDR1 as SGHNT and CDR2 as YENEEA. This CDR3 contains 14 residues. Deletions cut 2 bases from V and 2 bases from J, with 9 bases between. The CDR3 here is CASSLYSGQETQYF. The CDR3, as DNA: TGTGCCAGCAGCTTATACTCGGGTCAAGAGACCCAGTACTTC. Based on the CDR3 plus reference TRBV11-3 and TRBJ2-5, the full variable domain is EAGVVQSPRYKIIEKKQPVAFWCNPISGHNTLYWYLQNLGQGPELLIRYENEEAVDDSQLPKDRFSAERLKGVDSTLKIQPAELGDSAVYLCASSLYSGQETQYFGPGTRLLVL.

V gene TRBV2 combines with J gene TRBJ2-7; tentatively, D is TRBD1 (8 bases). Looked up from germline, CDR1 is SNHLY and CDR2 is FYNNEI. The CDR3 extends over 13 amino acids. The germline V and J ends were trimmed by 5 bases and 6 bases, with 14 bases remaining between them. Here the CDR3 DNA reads TGTGCCAGCAGTCGGACAGGGAGGGTCGAGCAGTACTTC. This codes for CASSRTGRVEQYF. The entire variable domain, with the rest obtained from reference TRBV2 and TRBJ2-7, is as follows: EPEVTQTPSHQVTQMGQEVILRCVPISNHLYFYWYRQILGQKVEFLVSFYNNEISEKSEIFDDQFSVERPDGSNFTLKIRSTKLEDSAMYFCASSRTGRVEQYFGPGTRLTVT.

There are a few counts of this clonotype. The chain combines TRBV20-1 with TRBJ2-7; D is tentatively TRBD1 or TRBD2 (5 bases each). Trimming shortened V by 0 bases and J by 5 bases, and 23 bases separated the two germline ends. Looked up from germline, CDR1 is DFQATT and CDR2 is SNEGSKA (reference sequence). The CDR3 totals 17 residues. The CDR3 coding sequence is TGCAGTGCTAGAGATTCAGTTTCTATTGGGGGAGTCCACGAGCAGTACTTC. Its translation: CSARDSVSIGGVHEQYF.

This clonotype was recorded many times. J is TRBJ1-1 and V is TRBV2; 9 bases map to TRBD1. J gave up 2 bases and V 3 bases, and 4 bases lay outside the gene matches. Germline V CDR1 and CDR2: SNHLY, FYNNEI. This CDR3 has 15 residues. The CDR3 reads CASSEGQGLNTEAFF. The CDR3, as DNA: TGTGCCAGCAGTGAGGGACAGGGTCTTAACACTGAAGCTTTCTTT. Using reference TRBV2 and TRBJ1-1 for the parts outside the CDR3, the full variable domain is EPEVTQTPSHQVTQMGQEVILRCVPISNHLYFYWYRQILGQKVEFLVSFYNNEISEKSEIFDDQFSVERPDGSNFTLKIRSTKLEDSAMYFCASSEGQGLNTEAFFGQGTRLTVV.

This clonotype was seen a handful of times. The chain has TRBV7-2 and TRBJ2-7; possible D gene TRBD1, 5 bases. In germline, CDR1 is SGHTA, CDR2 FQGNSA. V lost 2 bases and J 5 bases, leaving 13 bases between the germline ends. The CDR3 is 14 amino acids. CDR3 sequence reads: CASSLSPGSNEQYF. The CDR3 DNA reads TGTGCCAGCAGCTTATCACCAGGGTCAAACGAGCAGTACTTC. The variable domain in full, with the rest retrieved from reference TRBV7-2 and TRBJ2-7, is GAGVSQSPSNKVTEKGKDVELRCDPISGHTALYWYRQSLGQGLEFLIYFQGNSAPDKSGLPSDRFSAERTGGSVSTLTIQRTQQEDSAVYLCASSLSPGSNEQYFGPGTRLTVT.

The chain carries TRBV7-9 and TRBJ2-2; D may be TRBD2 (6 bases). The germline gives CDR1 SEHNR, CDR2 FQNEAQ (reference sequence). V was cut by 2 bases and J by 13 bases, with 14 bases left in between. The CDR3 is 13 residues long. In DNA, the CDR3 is TGTGCCAGCAGCTTATCCGGGAGAAGTGGGCTGTTTTTT. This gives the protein CASSLSGRSGLFF. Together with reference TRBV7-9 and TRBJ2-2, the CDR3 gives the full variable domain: DTGVSQNPRHKITKRGQNVTFRCDPISEHNRLYWYRQTLGQGPEFLTYFQNEAQLEKSRLLSDRFSAERPKGSFSTLEIQRTEQGDSAMYLCASSLSGRSGLFFGEGSRLTVL.

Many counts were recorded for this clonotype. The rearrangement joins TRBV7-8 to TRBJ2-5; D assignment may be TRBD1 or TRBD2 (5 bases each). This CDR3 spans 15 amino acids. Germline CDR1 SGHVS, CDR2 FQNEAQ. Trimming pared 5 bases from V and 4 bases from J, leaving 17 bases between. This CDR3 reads CASSPQGPGRETQYF. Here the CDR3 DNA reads TGTGCCAGCAGCCCACAAGGCCCAGGGAGAGAGACCCAGTACTTC.

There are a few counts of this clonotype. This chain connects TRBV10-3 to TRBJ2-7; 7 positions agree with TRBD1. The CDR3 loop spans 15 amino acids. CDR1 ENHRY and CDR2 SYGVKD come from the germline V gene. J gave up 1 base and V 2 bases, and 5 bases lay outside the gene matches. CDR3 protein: CAISEGDSGSYEQYF. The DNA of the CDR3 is TGTGCCATCAGTGAGGGGGACAGCGGTTCCTACGAGCAGTACTTC.

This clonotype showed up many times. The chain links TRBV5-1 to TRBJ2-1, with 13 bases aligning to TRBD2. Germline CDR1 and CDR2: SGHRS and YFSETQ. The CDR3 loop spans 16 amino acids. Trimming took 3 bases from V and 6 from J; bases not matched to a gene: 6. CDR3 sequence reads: CASSSPGLAGINEQFF. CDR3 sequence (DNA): TGCGCCAGCAGCTCCCCGGGACTAGCGGGGATCAATGAGCAGTTCTTC.

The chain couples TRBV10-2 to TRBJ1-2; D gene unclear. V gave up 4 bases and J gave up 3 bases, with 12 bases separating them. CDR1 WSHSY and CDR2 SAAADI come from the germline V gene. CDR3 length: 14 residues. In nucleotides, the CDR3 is TGCGCCAGCAGTGGTCAAGGGCCCCACTATGGCTACACCTTC. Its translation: CASSGQGPHYGYTF.

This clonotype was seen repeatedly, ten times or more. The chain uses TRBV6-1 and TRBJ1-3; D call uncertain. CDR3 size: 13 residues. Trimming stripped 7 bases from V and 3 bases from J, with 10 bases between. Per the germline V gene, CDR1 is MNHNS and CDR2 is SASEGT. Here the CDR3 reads CASTGSRGNTIYF. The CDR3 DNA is TGTGCCAGCACCGGGAGTCGTGGAAACACCATATATTTT.

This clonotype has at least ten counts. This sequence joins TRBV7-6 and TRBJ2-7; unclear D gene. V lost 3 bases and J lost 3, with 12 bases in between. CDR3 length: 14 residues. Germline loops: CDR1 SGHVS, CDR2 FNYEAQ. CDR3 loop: CASSFGPTGYEQYF. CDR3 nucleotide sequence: TGTGCCAGCAGCTTTGGGCCTACGGGCTACGAGCAGTACTTC.